These 2 T cell receptor beta chains came from one sample sequenced in a study of T-cell reconstitution after alpha-beta-depleted transplantation in children. General study results and limits: At the one-year point after transplant, T-cell counts and TCRbeta diversity were found to come mostly from T cells that had been newly produced.

No antigen is known for these receptors. The TCRbeta library was prepared with unique molecular identifiers. TCRdb redid the calling of the PCR reads with MiXCR, one entry per CDR3 protein. Of about 290,000 distinct CDR3 sequences listed, approximately 7.3% were seen once; the top ten hold around 10%. Source: peripheral blood, taken 360 days after TCRalphabeta/CD19-depleted stem cell transplant. These receptors were collected from a female patient under 10 years old who had a stem cell transplant for Fanconi anemia, so the T cells may come from the graft donor.

This clonotype was counted only a few times. V usage is TRBV10-3 and J usage is TRBJ1-2; D possibly corresponds to TRBD1 (5 bases). V was cut by 5 bases and J by 6 bases, with 10 bases left in between. Germline lookup yields CDR1 ENHRY and CDR2 SYGVKD. This CDR3 region has 12 residues. CDR3: CAISIEGHGYTF. CDR3 DNA sequence: TGTGCCATCAGTATTGAGGGGCATGGCTACACCTTC.

This clonotype has a count of ten or more. The chain couples TRBV28 to TRBJ2-4, with 9 bases that match TRBD1. Per the germline V gene, CDR1 is MDHEN and CDR2 is SYDVKM. CDR3 length: 11 residues. After removal of 5 bases from V and 15 bases from J, the junction contained 5 bases not matched to a gene. CDR3 region: CASSGGTGRYF. CDR3 DNA: TGTGCCAGCAGTGGAGGGACAGGGCGGTACTTC.